The clone carrying this T cell receptor beta chain appeared many times. Absent ophthalmopathy progression within 18 months defined stable Graves' hyperthyroidism. Those with hyperthyroidism were 18 to 65 years old, newly diagnosed, and ill for under 2 months. Lactation, pregnancy, other autoimmune disease or uncontrolled infection led to exclusion of patients. Fresh 10 ml peripheral blood yielded PBMCs. CDR1 and CDR2 from the germline V gene are MNHEY and SMNVEV (reference sequence). CDR3 size: 14 residues. The V and J ends lost 8 bases and 1 base, in that order; junction bases with no gene match: 8. This specimen belongs to a study of T cells in Graves' hyperthyroidism and ophthalmopathy. Amplification of TCR beta CDR3 regions used RNA as the template. Using the HTBI primer set, a first-round RT-PCR was run on the TCR CDR3. A single record per CDR3 protein comes from TCRdb applying MiXCR to the multiplex PCR reads. The sample yields about 210,000 distinct CDR3 sequences, more than 15% seen once.

Sequencing was done on a sample of blood. This clonotype was sampled from a man aged 45-60 years with Graves' hyperthyroidism. This chain uses TRBV27 with TRBJ2-7; 7 positions match TRBD1. CDR3 amino acids: CASRPGTASYEQYF. CDR3 nucleotide sequence: TGTGCCAGCCGCCCCGGGACAGCATCCTACGAGCAGTACTTC.